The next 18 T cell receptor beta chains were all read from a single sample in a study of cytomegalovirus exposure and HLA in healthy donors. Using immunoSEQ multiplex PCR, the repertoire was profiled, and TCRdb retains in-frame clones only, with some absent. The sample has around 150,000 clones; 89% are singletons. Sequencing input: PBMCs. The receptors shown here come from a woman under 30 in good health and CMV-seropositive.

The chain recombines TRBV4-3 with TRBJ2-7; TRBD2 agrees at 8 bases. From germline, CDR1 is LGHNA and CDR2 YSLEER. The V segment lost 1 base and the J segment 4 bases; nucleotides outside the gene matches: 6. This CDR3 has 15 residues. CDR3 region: CASSQGGGRQYEQYF. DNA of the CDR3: TGCGCCAGCAGCCAAGGTGGCGGGAGGCAGTACGAGCAGTACTTC.

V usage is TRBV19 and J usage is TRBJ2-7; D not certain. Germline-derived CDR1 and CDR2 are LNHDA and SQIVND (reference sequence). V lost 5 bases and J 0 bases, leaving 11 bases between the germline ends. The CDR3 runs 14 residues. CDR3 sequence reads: CASSRSASSYEQYF. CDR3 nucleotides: TGTGCCAGTAGTCGCAGCGCCAGCTCCTACGAGCAGTACTTC.

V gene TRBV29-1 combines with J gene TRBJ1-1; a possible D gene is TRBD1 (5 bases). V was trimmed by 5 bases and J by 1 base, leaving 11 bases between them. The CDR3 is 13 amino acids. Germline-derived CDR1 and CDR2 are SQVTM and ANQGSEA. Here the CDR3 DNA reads TGCAGCGTTACCGCCACAGGGAACACTGAAGCTTTCTTT. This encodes CSVTATGNTEAFF.

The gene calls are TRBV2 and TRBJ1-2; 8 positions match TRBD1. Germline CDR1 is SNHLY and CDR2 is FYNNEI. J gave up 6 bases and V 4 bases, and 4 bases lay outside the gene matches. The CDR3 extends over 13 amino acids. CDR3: CASSVQGADGYTF. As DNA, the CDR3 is TGTGCCAGCAGTGTTCAGGGGGCGGATGGCTACACCTTC. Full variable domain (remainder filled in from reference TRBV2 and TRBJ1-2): EPEVTQTPSHQVTQMGQEVILRCVPISNHLYFYWYRQILGQKVEFLVSFYNNEISEKSEIFDDQFSVERPDGSNFTLKIRSTKLEDSAMYFCASSVQGADGYTFGSGTRLTVV.

CDR3: CASSPGTGRNEKLFF. CDR3 DNA sequence: TGTGCCAGCAGCCCGGGGACAGGGCGGAATGAAAAACTGTTTTTT. This chain uses TRBV5-4 with TRBJ1-4; 9 nucleotides align to TRBD1. The length of the CDR3 is 15 residues. V gave up 4 bases and J gave up 5 bases; unmatched junction bases: 6. Germline V CDR1 and CDR2: SGHNT, YYREEE (reference sequence).

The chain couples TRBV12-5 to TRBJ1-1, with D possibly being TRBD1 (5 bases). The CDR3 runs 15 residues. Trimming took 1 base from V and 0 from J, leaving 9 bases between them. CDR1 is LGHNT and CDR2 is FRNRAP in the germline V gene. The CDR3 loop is CASGLDGTVNTEAFF. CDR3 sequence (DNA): TGTGCTAGTGGTTTGGACGGGACTGTGAACACTGAAGCTTTCTTT.

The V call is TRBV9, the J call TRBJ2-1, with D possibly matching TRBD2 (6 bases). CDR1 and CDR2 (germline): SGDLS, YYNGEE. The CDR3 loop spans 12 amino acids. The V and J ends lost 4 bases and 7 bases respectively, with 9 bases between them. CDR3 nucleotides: TGTGCCAGCAGCAAGCTAGCGAATGAGCAGTTCTTC. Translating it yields CASSKLANEQFF.

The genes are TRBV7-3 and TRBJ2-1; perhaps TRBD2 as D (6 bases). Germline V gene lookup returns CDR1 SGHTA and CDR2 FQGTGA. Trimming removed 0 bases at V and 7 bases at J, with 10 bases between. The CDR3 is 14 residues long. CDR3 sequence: CASSLTGGGNEQFF. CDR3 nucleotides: TGTGCCAGCAGCTTAACGGGAGGTGGGAATGAGCAGTTCTTC.

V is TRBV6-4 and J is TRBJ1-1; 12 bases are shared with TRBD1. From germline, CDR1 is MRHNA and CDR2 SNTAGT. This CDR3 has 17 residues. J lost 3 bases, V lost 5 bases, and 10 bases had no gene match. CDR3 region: CASSPWGTGGGYTEAFF. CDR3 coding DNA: TGTGCCAGCAGTCCCTGGGGGACAGGGGGCGGGTACACTGAAGCTTTCTTT.

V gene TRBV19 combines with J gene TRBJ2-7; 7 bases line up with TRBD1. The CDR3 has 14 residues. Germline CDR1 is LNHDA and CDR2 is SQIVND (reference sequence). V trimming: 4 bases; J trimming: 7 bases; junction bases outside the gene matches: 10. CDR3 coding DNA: TGTGCCAGTAGTACAAGACAGGGATTGAGGGAGCAGTACTTC. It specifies CASSTRQGLREQYF.

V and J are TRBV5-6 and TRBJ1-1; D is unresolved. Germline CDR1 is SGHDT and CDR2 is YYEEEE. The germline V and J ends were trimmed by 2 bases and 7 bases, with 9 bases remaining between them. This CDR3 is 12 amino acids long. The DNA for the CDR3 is TGTGCCAGCAGCTTCAGACGGGGTGAAGCTTTCTTT. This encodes CASSFRRGEAFF.

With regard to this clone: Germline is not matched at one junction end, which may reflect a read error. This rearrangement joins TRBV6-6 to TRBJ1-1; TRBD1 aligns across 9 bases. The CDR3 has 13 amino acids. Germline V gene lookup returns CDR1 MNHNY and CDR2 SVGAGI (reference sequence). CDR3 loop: CASRAKQGAEAFF. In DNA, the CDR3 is TGTGCCAGCAGGGCCAAACAGGGGGCTGAGGCTTTCTTT.

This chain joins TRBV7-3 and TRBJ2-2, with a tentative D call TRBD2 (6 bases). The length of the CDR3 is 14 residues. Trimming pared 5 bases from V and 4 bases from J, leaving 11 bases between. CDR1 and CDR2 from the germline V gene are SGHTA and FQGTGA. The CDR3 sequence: CASSPSGFTGELFF. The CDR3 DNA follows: TGTGCCAGCAGCCCAAGCGGGTTCACCGGGGAGCTGTTTTTT.

This CDR3 reads CASSPRLTWTGGFYEQYF. The CDR3, as DNA: TGTGCCAGCTCACCACGATTGACTTGGACAGGGGGGTTCTACGAGCAGTACTTC. The rearrangement joins TRBV18 to TRBJ2-7; the match to TRBD1 covers 10 bases. The CDR3 runs to 18 residues. From germline, CDR1 is KGHSH and CDR2 LQKENI. The V gene end was trimmed by 1 base and the J gene end by 3 bases; junction bases not matched to a gene: 12. The full variable domain, with the rest looked up from reference TRBV18 and TRBJ2-7, is NAGVMQNPRHLVRRRGQEARLRCSPMKGHSHVYWYRQLPEEGLKFMVYLQKENIIDESGMPKERFSAEFPKEGPSILRIQQVVRGDSAAYFCASSPRLTWTGGFYEQYFGPGTRLTVT.

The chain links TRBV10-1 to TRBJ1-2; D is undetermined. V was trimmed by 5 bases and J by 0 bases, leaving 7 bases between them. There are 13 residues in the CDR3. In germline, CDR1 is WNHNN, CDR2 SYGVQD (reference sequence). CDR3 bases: TGCGCCAGCAGTTACGGTACTAACTATGGCTACACCTTC. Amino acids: CASSYGTNYGYTF.

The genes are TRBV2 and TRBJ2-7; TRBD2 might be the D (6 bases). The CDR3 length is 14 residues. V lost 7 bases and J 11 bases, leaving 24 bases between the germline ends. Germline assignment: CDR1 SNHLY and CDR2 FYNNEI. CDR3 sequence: CASKVNRENWAEYF. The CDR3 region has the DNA TGTGCCAGCAAAGTGAATCGGGAGAATTGGGCTGAGTACTTC. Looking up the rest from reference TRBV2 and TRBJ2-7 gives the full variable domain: EPEVTQTPSHQVTQMGQEVILRCVPISNHLYFYWYRQILGQKVEFLVSFYNNEISEKSEIFDDQFSVERPDGSNFTLKIRSTKLEDSAMYFCASKVNRENWAEYFGPGTRLTVT.

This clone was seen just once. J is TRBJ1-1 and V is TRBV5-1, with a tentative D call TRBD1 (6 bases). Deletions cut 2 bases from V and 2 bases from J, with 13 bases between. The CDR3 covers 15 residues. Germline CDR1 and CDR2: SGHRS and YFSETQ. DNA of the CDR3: TGCGCCAGCAGCTTTTCAAACAGGGTTAACACTGAAGCTTTCTTT. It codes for CASSFSNRVNTEAFF. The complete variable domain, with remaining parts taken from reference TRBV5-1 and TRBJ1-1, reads KAGVTQTPRYLIKTRGQQVTLSCSPISGHRSVSWYQQTPGQGLQFLFEYFSETQRNKGNFPGRFSGRQFSNSRSEMNVSTLELGDSALYLCASSFSNRVNTEAFFGQGTRLTVV.

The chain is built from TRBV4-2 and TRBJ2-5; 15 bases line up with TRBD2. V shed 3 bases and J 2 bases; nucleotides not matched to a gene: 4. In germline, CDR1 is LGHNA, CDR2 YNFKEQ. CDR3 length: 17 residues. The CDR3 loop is CASSHGLAGGLQETQYF. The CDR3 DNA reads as TGTGCCAGCAGCCACGGACTAGCGGGAGGGCTACAAGAGACCCAGTACTTC.